The 18 T cell receptor beta chains listed next were all sequenced from one sample in a study of T cells after yellow fever vaccination. TCRdb reprocessed the 5' RACE reads with MiXCR, giving one entry per CDR3 protein. This sample has about 220,000 distinct CDR3 sequences; 2.5% to 3.5% occur once, and the top ten carry approximately 3.5%. The material sequenced was CD4+ T cells sorted from PBMCs, taken 10 days after the yellow fever booster vaccination. The receptor source for this set is a man aged 18 to 30 who received the YFV17D yellow fever vaccine.

Only a few counts were recorded for this clonotype. This chain links TRBV11-2 with TRBJ2-3; D might be TRBD1 (6 bases). Germline V CDR1 and CDR2: SGHAT, FQNNGV. The CDR3 runs to 13 residues. The V and J ends lost 4 bases and 9 bases respectively, with 14 bases between them. The CDR3 protein is CASSWNRATTQYF. CDR3 sequence (DNA): TGTGCCAGCAGCTGGAACAGGGCCACGACGCAGTATTTT.

The genes are TRBV20-1 and TRBJ2-3, with TRBD2 matching 7 bases. The CDR3 spans 17 residues. CDR1 and CDR2 (germline): DFQATT, SNEGSKA (reference sequence). The V and J ends lost 5 bases and 4 bases, in that order; junction bases with no gene match: 18. CDR3: CSAPPAGLPFGADTQYF. The CDR3 DNA is TGCAGTGCTCCTCCAGCGGGGCTTCCCTTCGGCGCAGATACGCAGTATTTT.

This rearrangement joins TRBV4-3 to TRBJ2-4; a weak D match, TRBD2 (5 bases). The germline V gene has CDR1 LGHNA and CDR2 YSLEER. V gave up 1 base and J gave up 7 bases, with 11 bases separating them. The CDR3 spans 14 residues. The DNA for the CDR3 is TGCGCCAGCAGCCAAGTTAGAGGGCGGAACATTCAGTACTTC. This encodes CASSQVRGRNIQYF.

The chain joins TRBV5-1 to TRBJ2-2; no reliable D call. The CDR3 is 16 residues long. In germline, CDR1 is SGHRS, CDR2 YFSETQ. V lost 0 bases and J lost 6, with 15 bases in between. This CDR3 is CASSLVFSQRAGELFF. The CDR3 DNA reads as TGCGCCAGCAGCTTGGTTTTCAGTCAAAGGGCCGGGGAGCTGTTTTTT. Variable domain in full (rest from reference TRBV5-1 and TRBJ2-2): KAGVTQTPRYLIKTRGQQVTLSCSPISGHRSVSWYQQTPGQGLQFLFEYFSETQRNKGNFPGRFSGRQFSNSRSEMNVSTLELGDSALYLCASSLVFSQRAGELFFGEGSRLTVL.

This clonotype was observed at least ten times. The V gene is TRBV12-3 or TRBV12-4, the J gene TRBJ2-5; D not resolved. The CDR3 runs 14 residues. Trimming left V 2 bases short and J 2 bases short, with 9 bases between. Here the CDR3 reads CASSLRRQQETQYF. CDR3 DNA sequence: TGTGCCAGCAGTTTAAGACGCCAACAAGAGACCCAGTACTTC.

This clonotype was recorded at least ten times. This chain connects TRBV7-2 to TRBJ2-7; weak D call: TRBD1 (6 bases). Germline values: CDR1 SGHTA, CDR2 FQGNSA. The CDR3 is 12 amino acids. Trimming removed 4 bases from V and 7 bases from J, with 11 bases in between. This CDR3 reads CASSSRGQEQYF. The CDR3 region has the DNA TGTGCCAGCAGCTCCAGGGGACAAGAGCAGTACTTC.

This clonotype occurred a few times. The genes are TRBV7-2 and TRBJ2-5; TRBD2 matches at 7 bases. This CDR3 comprises 15 residues. V lost 5 bases to trimming and J lost 4 bases; unmatched junction nucleotides: 10. CDR1 SGHTA and CDR2 FQGNSA come from the germline V gene. CDR3 DNA: TGTGCCAGCAGCCCCGCCGGGACTACAAGAGAGACCCAGTACTTC. It is translated as CASSPAGTTRETQYF.

This clonotype was recorded at least ten times. The J gene is TRBJ1-4, the V gene TRBV7-9, with 10 bases aligning to TRBD1. The ends lost 5 bases at V and 13 bases at J; junction bases unmatched: 7. CDR1 SEHNR and CDR2 FQNEAQ come from the germline V gene (reference sequence). CDR3 size: 13 residues. The CDR3 reads CASSPRDRGVLFF. DNA for the CDR3: TGTGCCAGCAGCCCACGGGACAGGGGAGTACTGTTTTTT.

This clonotype was observed at least ten times. This chain links TRBV29-1 with TRBJ2-3; 9 bases match TRBD1. The CDR3 is 15 residues long. The germline CDR1 and CDR2 sequences are SQVTM and ANQGSEA. J gave up 1 base and V 5 bases, and 7 bases lay outside the gene matches. The CDR3 reads CSVLPQGAGTDTQYF. The CDR3 nucleotides are TGCAGCGTTCTCCCACAGGGGGCCGGCACAGATACGCAGTATTTT.

This clonotype has ten or more counts. This sequence joins TRBV5-6 and TRBJ2-1; D is uncertain. Trimming stripped 1 base from V and 5 bases from J, with 4 bases between. There are 12 residues in the CDR3. CDR1 is SGHDT and CDR2 is YYEEEE in the germline V gene. CDR3 sequence: CASSLLDNEQFF. CDR3 bases: TGTGCCAGCAGCTTGCTGGACAATGAGCAGTTCTTC.

This clonotype was counted at least ten times. The chain links TRBV7-2 to TRBJ1-5; weak D call: TRBD1 (6 bases). V lost 2 bases, J lost 6 bases, and 17 bases lay in between. Germline assignment: CDR1 SGHTA and CDR2 FQGNSA. The CDR3 has 16 amino acids. CDR3 bases: TGTGCCAGCAGCTTAAGGGGGGGGCCGCGGGTTCAGCCCCAGCATTTT. Encoded protein: CASSLRGGPRVQPQHF. The variable domain in full, completed from reference TRBV7-2 and TRBJ1-5, reads GAGVSQSPSNKVTEKGKDVELRCDPISGHTALYWYRQSLGQGLEFLIYFQGNSAPDKSGLPSDRFSAERTGGSVSTLTIQRTQQEDSAVYLCASSLRGGPRVQPQHFGDGTRLSIL.

The chain employs TRBV7-2 and TRBJ1-6, with D maybe TRBD1 (6 bases). Trimming stripped 0 bases from V and 9 bases from J, with 15 bases between. Germline V CDR1 and CDR2: SGHTA, FQGNSA. This CDR3 is built from 16 residues. CDR3 bases: TGTGCCAGCAGCTTAGCGTGGGGCCAGGGGAGTTCACCCCTCCACTTT. It yields the protein CASSLAWGQGSSPLHF.

In its sample, this clonotype was seen a few times. The chain links TRBV7-8 to TRBJ1-1; no definite D call. Trimming removed 3 bases at V and 4 bases at J, with 15 bases between. CDR3 size: 15 residues. Per the germline V gene, CDR1 is SGHVS and CDR2 is FQNEAQ. The CDR3, as DNA: TGTGCCAGCAGCTTCGGAGGCTCGGAGGGCACTGAAGCTTTCTTT. Protein sequence: CASSFGGSEGTEAFF. The full variable domain, rest sourced from reference TRBV7-8 and TRBJ1-1, is GAGVSQSPRYKVAKRGQDVALRCDPISGHVSLFWYQQALGQGPEFLTYFQNEAQLDKSGLPSDRFFAERPEGSVSTLKIQRTQQEDSAVYLCASSFGGSEGTEAFFGQGTRLTVV.

The chain recombines TRBV25-1 with TRBJ2-5; 10 nucleotides line up with TRBD1. Germline V gene data show CDR1 as MGHDK and CDR2 as SYGVNS. With V trimmed by 3 bases and J by 4 bases, 5 bases remained unmatched. CDR3 size: 15 residues. In DNA form, the CDR3 reads TGTGCCAGCAGTGATCAAAGGACAGGGGGAGAGACCCAGTACTTC. It is translated as CASSDQRTGGETQYF.

This clonotype was observed at least ten times. V is TRBV5-1 and J is TRBJ1-6, with 10 bases fitting TRBD1. V was clipped by 3 bases and J by 5 bases; unmatched bases: 5. Germline CDR1 is SGHRS and CDR2 is YFSETQ. The CDR3 loop spans 16 amino acids. As DNA, the CDR3 is TGCGCCAGCAGCTCCATAGGACAGGGGGATAATTCACCCCTCCACTTT. Translation gives CASSSIGQGDNSPLHF.

This clonotype was detected a few times. The chain couples TRBV7-9 to TRBJ1-6; D may be TRBD1 (5 bases). Trimming pared 1 base from V and 3 bases from J, leaving 7 bases between. This CDR3 has 15 residues. Germline-derived CDR1 and CDR2 are SEHNR and FQNEAQ (reference sequence). The CDR3 DNA is TGTGCCAGCAGCTTAGAAGACAGCTATAATTCACCCCTCCACTTT. Translated, it gives CASSLEDSYNSPLHF.

Many counts were recorded for this clonotype. This chain joins TRBV11-2 and TRBJ2-3; perhaps TRBD2 as D (6 bases). Germline CDR1 is SGHAT and CDR2 is FQNNGV. This CDR3 is built from 15 residues. Between the trimmed V and J ends, which lost 0 bases and 6 bases, there was a span of 13 bases. This CDR3 is CASSLEVGGLDTQYF. The CDR3 nucleotides read TGTGCCAGCAGCTTAGAGGTTGGGGGGTTGGATACGCAGTATTTT.

In this sample, this clonotype turned up many times. For the CDR3, the DNA is TGTGCCAGCAGCCCTCCCGGACTAGCTGGCAATGAGCAGTTCTTC. Translated: CASSPPGLAGNEQFF. This chain links TRBV7-2 with TRBJ2-1; 8 bases are a match to TRBD2. Germline V gives CDR1 SGHTA, CDR2 FQGNSA. The V segment lost 5 bases and the J segment 6 bases; nucleotides outside the gene matches: 9. The CDR3 covers 15 residues.